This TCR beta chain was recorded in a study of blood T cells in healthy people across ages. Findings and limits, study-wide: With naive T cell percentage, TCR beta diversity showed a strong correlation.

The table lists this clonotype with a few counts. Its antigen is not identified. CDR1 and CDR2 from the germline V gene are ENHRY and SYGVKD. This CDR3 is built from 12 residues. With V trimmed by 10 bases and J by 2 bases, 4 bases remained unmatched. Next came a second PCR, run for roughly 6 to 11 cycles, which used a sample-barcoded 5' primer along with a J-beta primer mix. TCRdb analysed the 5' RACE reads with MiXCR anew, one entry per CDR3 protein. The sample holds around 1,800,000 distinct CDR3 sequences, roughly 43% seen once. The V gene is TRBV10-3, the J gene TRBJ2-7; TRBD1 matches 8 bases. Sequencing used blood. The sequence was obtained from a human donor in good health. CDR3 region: CARGTGTYEQYF. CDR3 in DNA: TGTGCCAGAGGGACAGGCACCTACGAGCAGTACTTC.